The clone carrying this TCR beta chain showed up just a few times. The sample comes from a study of regulatory T cells in long-lasting Graves disease. The CDR3 is made up of 15 amino acids. Germline V gives CDR1 MNHNS, CDR2 SASEGT. The germline V and J ends were trimmed by 7 bases and 9 bases, with 22 bases remaining between them. With iRepertoire HTBI primers and Arm-PCR of CDR3 regions, TCR beta libraries were built. TCRdb recomputed calls from the multiplex PCR reads with MiXCR, one row per CDR3 protein. The repertoire holds 550,000 to 600,000 distinct CDR3 sequences, around 15% seen once, with around 13% in the top ten. Time point in this sample: newly diagnosed GD, antithyroid drugs for less than 3 months. Extracted PBMC RNA gave rise to the TCR library. These data also formed part of another study, on T cells in Graves' hyperthyroidism and ophthalmopathy.

This sequence was found in a man between 18 and 35 years old with Graves disease. The material was peripheral blood mononuclear cells (PBMCs), obtained at new diagnosis, from a patient treated with antithyroid drugs. V and J are TRBV6-1 and TRBJ2-1; D might be TRBD1 or TRBD2, each matching 5 bases. As DNA, the CDR3 is TGTGCCAGCACCCCCGGGGCAGCGGAGATGGGTGAGCAGTTCTTC. Its protein is CASTPGAAEMGEQFF.